These 28 T cell receptor beta chains were sequenced from one sample in a study of regulatory T cells in long-lasting Graves disease. Building the TCR beta libraries relied on iRepertoire HTBI primers, and CDR3 regions underwent Arm-PCR. TCRdb itself ran the multiplex PCR reads through MiXCR, one entry per CDR3 protein. The sample yields approximately 440,000 distinct CDR3 sequences, around 15% seen once. Time point meaning: newly diagnosed GD, antithyroid drugs for less than 3 months. RNA from PBMCs was the source of the TCR library. This sample also appeared in a second study, on T cells in Graves' hyperthyroidism and ophthalmopathy.

The sample consisted of peripheral blood mononuclear cells (PBMCs), taken at new diagnosis, from a patient treated with antithyroid drugs. All receptors come from a man aged 35 to 55 with Graves disease.

This clonotype was detected a few times. CDR3 in DNA: TGTGCCAGTGCAGTCCTCCACGAGCAGTACTTC. Encoded protein: CASAVLHEQYF. This sequence joins TRBV6-1 and TRBJ2-7; D unclear. Looked up from germline, CDR1 is MNHNS and CDR2 is SASEGT. This CDR3 contains 11 residues. The V end lost 9 bases, the J end lost 5 bases, and 11 bases lay between the germline ends.

At least ten counts were recorded for this clonotype. The chain is built from TRBV28 and TRBJ2-5; possibly TRBD2 for D (5 bases). Germline loops: CDR1 MDHEN, CDR2 SYDVKM. This CDR3 is built from 15 residues. The V and J ends lost 6 bases and 5 bases respectively, with 19 bases between them. The CDR3 region has the DNA TGTGCCAGCAGCCTCTCGTTAGGGAGATTGGAGACCCAGTACTTC. It translates to CASSLSLGRLETQYF. Full variable domain (outside the CDR3, taken from reference TRBV28 and TRBJ2-5): DVKVTQSSRYLVKRTGEKVFLECVQDMDHENMFWYRQDPGLGLRLIYFSYDVKMKEKGDIPEGYSVSREKKERFSLILESASTNQTSMYLCASSLSLGRLETQYFGPGTRLLVL.

This chain joins TRBV20-1 and TRBJ2-1, with 13 bases identical to TRBD2. Germline CDR1 is DFQATT and CDR2 is SNEGSKA (reference sequence). The V gene end was trimmed by 6 bases and the J gene end by 5 bases; junction bases not matched to a gene: 4. The CDR3 extends over 14 amino acids. Here the CDR3 DNA reads TGCAGTGCCACGGGACTAGCGGGAAACAATGAGCAGTTCTTC. Its protein product is CSATGLAGNNEQFF.

This clonotype was observed many times. The chain couples TRBV11-3 to TRBJ2-1; 10 bases align to TRBD2. Germline V gene data show CDR1 as SGHNT and CDR2 as YENEEA. The V and J ends lost 5 bases and 7 bases, in that order; junction bases with no gene match: 8. This CDR3 has 15 amino acids. CDR3 sequence reads: CASSVTSGVGNEQFF. The CDR3 region has the DNA TGTGCCAGCAGCGTTACTAGCGGGGTCGGGAATGAGCAGTTCTTC.

The V gene is TRBV29-1, the J gene TRBJ1-3; unclear D gene. The germline gives CDR1 SQVTM, CDR2 ANQGSEA. V lost 4 bases, J lost 3 bases, and 7 bases lay in between. The CDR3 is made up of 12 amino acids. The CDR3, as DNA: TGCAGCGTTGCGGCTCATGGAAACACCATATATTTT. It codes for CSVAAHGNTIYF.

There are many counts of this clonotype. The chain links TRBV12-3 or TRBV12-4 to TRBJ2-2; weak D call: TRBD1 (6 bases). The V gene lost 3 bases and the J gene lost 4 bases, with 30 bases spanning the gap. The CDR3 extends over 21 amino acids. In nucleotides, the CDR3 is TGTGCCAGCAGTTTTTTGAGGGGGTGGGACACCATGGGATGGGCCACCGGGGAGCTGTTTTTT. Its translation is CASSFLRGWDTMGWATGELFF.

This clonotype was observed a few times. This rearrangement joins TRBV5-1 to TRBJ2-3, with a tentative D call TRBD2 (5 bases). The CDR3 sequence is 14 residues long. The germline CDR1 and CDR2 sequences are SGHRS and YFSETQ. Trimming removed 5 bases from V and 5 bases from J, with 15 bases in between. CDR3 in amino acids: CASRVSGNEDTQYF. The CDR3, as DNA: TGCGCCAGCAGAGTGTCCGGGAATGAAGATACGCAGTATTTT.

This clonotype was recorded many times. The chain employs TRBV3-1 and TRBJ2-5; 12 nucleotides match TRBD2. Per the germline V gene, CDR1 is LGHDT and CDR2 is YNNKEL (reference sequence). J lost 5 bases, V lost 2 bases, and 9 bases had no gene match. This CDR3 comprises 17 residues. In nucleotides, the CDR3 is TGTGCCAGCAGCCAAACTCCCCCCGGGACTAGCGGGGAGACCCAGTACTTC. Protein: CASSQTPPGTSGETQYF.

The sample holds many counts of this clonotype. The chain couples TRBV6-1 to TRBJ1-5; D is undetermined. V was clipped by 10 bases and J by 5 bases, with 12 bases between them. Germline V gene sequence: CDR1 MNHNS, CDR2 SASEGT. The CDR3 consists of 12 residues. The CDR3 region is CAIGGSYQPQHF. The DNA of the CDR3 is TGTGCCATTGGAGGGTCTTATCAGCCCCAGCATTTT.

This clonotype was counted many times. The V gene is TRBV5-1, the J gene TRBJ2-5; maybe TRBD1 (6 bases). The CDR3 runs 14 residues. Germline CDR1 reads SGHRS; CDR2 reads YFSETQ. V was trimmed by 0 bases and J by 3 bases, leaving 9 bases between them. The CDR3 DNA is TGCGCCAGCAGCTTGGTGGCAGGGGAAGAGACCCAGTACTTC. Protein: CASSLVAGEETQYF.

The V gene is TRBV27, the J gene TRBJ1-1; D possibly corresponds to TRBD1 (6 bases). The V end was cut by 8 bases, the J end by 7 bases, with 17 bases between. From germline, CDR1 is MNHEY and CDR2 SMNVEV (reference sequence). The CDR3 totals 13 residues. The CDR3 region has the DNA TGTGCCAGCCTAGATGCGGGACACCTTGAAGCTTTCTTT. Protein product: CASLDAGHLEAFF.

This clonotype was observed a handful of times. The V gene is TRBV19, the J gene TRBJ1-1; 9 nucleotides align to TRBD1. The CDR3 sequence is 15 residues long. Trimming took 5 bases from V and 1 from J; bases not matched to a gene: 5. The germline gives CDR1 LNHDA, CDR2 SQIVND (reference sequence). This chain's CDR3 is CASSARQGGNTEAFF. DNA for the CDR3: TGTGCCAGTAGTGCCCGACAGGGGGGGAACACTGAAGCTTTCTTT.

The V and J genes are TRBV12-5 and TRBJ1-5; D gene uncertain. Germline loops: CDR1 LGHNT, CDR2 FRNRAP. The V end lost 8 bases, the J end lost 1 base, and 9 bases lay between the germline ends. The length of the CDR3 is 13 residues. The CDR3 spells CASTFWSNQPQHF. CDR3 bases: TGTGCTAGTACCTTTTGGAGCAATCAGCCCCAGCATTTT.

Many counts were recorded for this clonotype. The chain links TRBV20-1 to TRBJ2-7; 16 bases align to TRBD2. This CDR3 has 21 amino acids. CDR1 and CDR2 from the germline V gene are DFQATT and SNEGSKA (reference sequence). Trimming took 2 bases from V and 3 from J; bases not matched to a gene: 19. CDR3 loop: CSARYRGMLGTSGRAVYEQYF. CDR3 nucleotide sequence: TGCAGTGCTAGATACAGGGGGATGTTAGGGACTAGCGGGAGGGCCGTCTACGAGCAGTACTTC.

The chain has TRBV24-1 and TRBJ2-2; D gene ambiguous. CDR3 size: 12 residues. Trimming removed 4 bases from V and 8 bases from J, with 7 bases in between. The V gene's germline CDR1 is KGHDR and CDR2 SFDVKD. CDR3 coding DNA: TGTGCCACCAGTGACGGACGTGGGGAGCTGTTTTTT. Encoded protein: CATSDGRGELFF.

The V gene is TRBV12-3 or TRBV12-4, the J gene TRBJ2-7; TRBD2 might be the D (6 bases). V dropped 6 bases and J dropped 3 bases, with 21 bases sitting between them. The CDR3 runs to 16 residues. CDR3 loop: CASSSLLRDSGYEQYF. The CDR3 bases are TGTGCCAGCAGCTCCCTACTACGGGACTCGGGCTACGAGCAGTACTTC.

The chain uses TRBV5-1 and TRBJ1-3; D uncertain. V dropped 0 bases and J dropped 4 bases, with 5 bases sitting between them. The CDR3 consists of 13 residues. The V gene's germline CDR1 is SGHRS and CDR2 YFSETQ. The CDR3 is CASSLADGNTIYF. The CDR3 DNA reads as TGCGCCAGCAGCTTGGCCGACGGAAACACCATATATTTT. The full variable domain, with the rest looked up from reference TRBV5-1 and TRBJ1-3, is KAGVTQTPRYLIKTRGQQVTLSCSPISGHRSVSWYQQTPGQGLQFLFEYFSETQRNKGNFPGRFSGRQFSNSRSEMNVSTLELGDSALYLCASSLADGNTIYFGEGSWLTVV.

The chain is built from TRBV18 and TRBJ2-3; 14 bases map to TRBD2. CDR3 length equals 16 residues. V dropped 6 bases and J dropped 6; count of bases not matched to a gene: 8. Germline assignment: CDR1 KGHSH and CDR2 LQKENI. In DNA form, the CDR3 reads TGTGCCAGCTCGCAGACTAGCGGGAGGGCCAGGGATACGCAGTATTTT. Translation: CASSQTSGRARDTQYF.

This clonotype has ten or more counts. CDR3 DNA sequence: TGTGCTAGTGGTTTGGTAACTAGCGGAGGAGTCTCCTACGAGCAGTACTTC. Its translation is CASGLVTSGGVSYEQYF. The chain recombines TRBV12-5 with TRBJ2-7; 8 bases are a match to TRBD2. The V gene's germline CDR1 is LGHNT and CDR2 FRNRAP. The CDR3 is made up of 17 amino acids. J lost 0 bases, V lost 0 bases, and 7 bases had no gene match.

This chain uses TRBV9 with TRBJ2-7; D ambiguous. This CDR3 has 12 residues. V was trimmed by 2 bases and J by 6 bases, leaving 9 bases between them. CDR1 and CDR2 from the germline V gene are SGDLS and YYNGEE. CDR3 sequence (DNA): TGTGCCAGCAGCGTGACCGCCTCCGAGCAGTACTTC. The encoded protein is CASSVTASEQYF.

This clonotype has more than one count but fewer than ten. This chain uses TRBV25-1 with TRBJ1-2; possible D gene TRBD1, 5 bases. The germline CDR1 and CDR2 sequences are MGHDK and SYGVNS. With 6 bases removed from V and 2 bases from J, the gap between germline ends came to 13 bases. CDR3 size: 14 residues. The CDR3 region is CASRGPVQNYGYTF. The CDR3 region has the DNA TGTGCCAGCAGGGGACCCGTCCAGAACTATGGCTACACCTTC.

This clonotype was seen repeatedly, ten times or more. The chain recombines TRBV30 with TRBJ2-7; TRBD1 matches at 10 bases. CDR1 GTSNPN and CDR2 SVGIG come from the germline V gene (reference sequence). There are 14 residues in the CDR3. V lost 1 base, J lost 7 bases, and 7 bases stayed unmatched. The CDR3 loop is CAWSGGDRGGEQYF. The DNA for the CDR3 is TGTGCCTGGAGTGGGGGGGACAGGGGCGGGGAGCAGTACTTC.

This chain links TRBV11-3 with TRBJ2-7; 7 nucleotides match TRBD1. V dropped 3 bases and J dropped 0; count of bases not matched to a gene: 8. The V gene's germline CDR1 is SGHNT and CDR2 YENEEA. The CDR3 length is 16 residues. The CDR3 DNA is TGTGCCAGCAGCTTGCAGGCAGGGGGTGCCTCCTACGAGCAGTACTTC. This codes for CASSLQAGGASYEQYF.

In its sample, this clonotype was seen many times. This chain links TRBV10-3 with TRBJ2-7, with D perhaps TRBD1 or TRBD2 (5 bases each). The V gene lost 7 bases and the J gene lost 5 bases, with 24 bases spanning the gap. From germline, CDR1 is ENHRY and CDR2 SYGVKD. This CDR3 has 16 amino acids. The CDR3 loop is CAITPGRDWGKDEQYF. The CDR3 coding sequence is TGTGCCATCACTCCTGGGAGAGATTGGGGGAAGGACGAGCAGTACTTC.

Comments on this clonotype: This may be a read error, as it is one base from a much larger clone. In this CDR3 the conserved last residue, phenylalanine or tryptophan, is missing, so a read error is likely. This chain uses TRBV20-1 with TRBJ1-1; D remains unclear. V was clipped by 5 bases and J by 0 bases, with 7 bases between them. The CDR3 runs 12 residues. The germline CDR1 and CDR2 sequences are DFQATT and SNEGSKA (reference sequence). CDR3 DNA sequence: TGCAGTGCTGCCCGGCTGAACACTGAAGCTTTCTCT. It is translated as CSAARLNTEAFS.

The rearrangement joins TRBV27 to TRBJ2-1; 9 bases map to TRBD2. V gave up 8 bases and J gave up 2 bases; unmatched junction bases: 7. The CDR3 runs to 15 residues. Germline CDR1 reads MNHEY; CDR2 reads SMNVEV (reference sequence). This CDR3 is CASGPTSGAYNEQFF. The DNA for the CDR3 is TGTGCCAGCGGCCCGACTAGCGGAGCCTACAATGAGCAGTTCTTC.

The sample holds many counts of this clonotype. As DNA, the CDR3 is TGTGCCTGGAAGAAAATAGGACTAGCGGGTTCCAATGAGCAGTTCTTC. Its translation is CAWKKIGLAGSNEQFF. The J gene is TRBJ2-1, the V gene TRBV30; TRBD2 aligns across 11 bases. CDR3 size: 16 residues. V gave up 4 bases and J gave up 6 bases; unmatched junction bases: 11. Germline V gene lookup returns CDR1 GTSNPN and CDR2 SVGIG (reference sequence).

This clonotype has just a few counts. The chain is built from TRBV28 and TRBJ1-6, with unresolved D. The germline gives CDR1 MDHEN, CDR2 SYDVKM. The V gene lost 2 bases and the J gene lost 10 bases, with 12 bases spanning the gap. The CDR3 has 14 amino acids. The chain's CDR3 is CASSLRAGNSPLHF. The DNA of the CDR3 is TGTGCCAGCAGTTTAAGGGCGGGCAACTCACCCCTCCACTTT.